This is a list of T cell receptor beta chains from one sample in a study of CD8+ T cells in alopecia areata. Data came from immunoSEQ multiplex PCR; TCRdb stores just in-frame clones and leaves some out. The table has about 150,000 clones, over 80% seen once. The sample here was CD8+ T cells sorted from blood, taken at week 0. The receptors originated from a human donor with alopecia areata. Each CDR3 is given with its conserved first and last residue.

J | V | CDR3
TRBJ2-7 | TRBV29-1 | CSVRTGLSYEQYF
TRBJ2-1 | TRBV9 | CASSVTGNEQFF
TRBJ1-2 | TRBV6-7 | CASSNRLTEDYGYTF
TRBJ1-2 | TRBV6-5 | CASSPGGNIYGYTF
TRBJ2-2 | TRBV6-4 | CASSDSSTGELFF
TRBJ2-7 | TRBV30 | CAWSLNRNRGFEQYF
TRBJ2-7 | TRBV4-1 | CASSQAPTSGADISYEQYF
TRBJ1-5 | TRBV15 | CATSIRGSNQPQHF
TRBJ2-1 | TRBV13 | CASSSGLTNEQFF
TRBJ2-1 | TRBV25-1 | CASSPHLGADEQFF
TRBJ1-1 | TRBV4-1 | CATQGAGNTEAFF
TRBJ2-2 | TRBV28 | CASSSRDRGTGELFF
TRBJ2-7 | TRBV25-1 | CASSDGTGYEQYF
TRBJ2-3 | TRBV6-5 | CASSLLAGAGDTQYF
TRBJ2-6 | TRBV4-1 | CASSPREDSGANVLTF
TRBJ1-2 | TRBV19 | CASSQQGWDYGYTF
TRBJ1-1 | TRBV18 | CASSVLTGEAFF
TRBJ2-7 | TRBV4-1 | CASSHKSSYEQYF
TRBJ2-3 | TRBV27 | CASSPDRNFGGDTQYF
TRBJ1-1 | TRBV4-1 | CASSQDFGVNTEAFF
TRBJ2-7 | TRBV29-1 | CSVERAGGSYEQYF
TRBJ2-7 | TRBV4-1 | CASSQLEVGYEQYF
TRBJ2-1 | TRBV2 | CASIIAGDNEQFF
TRBJ1-1 | TRBV5-1 | CASSTESGAEAFF
TRBJ2-2 | TRBV7-6 | CASSFGLAGVKTGELFF
TRBJ1-1 | TRBV19 | CASGTGLGMNTEAFF
TRBJ2-7 | TRBV27 | CASSSTLTSDQGEQYF
TRBJ2-7 | TRBV13 | CASSQHRGEQYF
TRBJ1-1 | TRBV6-5 | CASRSNGRGTEAFF
TRBJ1-5 | TRBV27 | CASSSDRVGNQPQHF
TRBJ1-5 | TRBV6-6 | CASSYSTGGAQPQHF
TRBJ2-1 | TRBV7-2 | CASSSLAGAGNEQFF
TRBJ2-7 | TRBV29-1 | CSVSGQGVNEQYF
TRBJ2-7 | TRBV6-5 | CASSYVVQGEGEQYF
TRBJ2-7 | TRBV29-1 | CSVDSGTEFYEQYF
TRBJ2-2 | TRBV7-9 | CASSQLKVRDTGELFF
TRBJ1-1 | TRBV30 | CAWSVEHTEAFF
TRBJ2-7 | TRBV5-1 | CASSPWTGLSDEQYF
TRBJ2-7 | TRBV4-2 | CASSPQSRDAGYEQYF
TRBJ2-6 | TRBV7-6 | CASSLTSGGPVSGANVLTF
TRBJ2-1 | TRBV5-1 | CASSPLAGSLSSYNEQFF
TRBJ1-2 | TRBV7-9 | CASSQGQGIPGYTF
TRBJ1-2 | TRBV7-9 | CASSFPAVTNYGYTF
TRBJ1-2 | TRBV27 | CASSFSGQRYGYTF
TRBJ2-7 | TRBV19 | CASTEDRLSYEQYF
TRBJ2-1 | TRBV5-1 | CASSLDTTGYGQFF
TRBJ2-1 | TRBV6-1 | CASIIRGIYNEQFF
TRBJ1-1 | TRBV27 | CASKRAGPRTEAFF
TRBJ2-1 | TRBV7-9 | CASSLELGARLQFF
TRBJ1-1 | TRBV2 | CASSDRPEAFF
TRBJ1-5 | TRBV10-3 | CAISARASTPQHF
TRBJ2-1 | TRBV2 | CASIPPYNEQFF
TRBJ2-2 | TRBV19 | CASTLKAGELFF
TRBJ2-7 | TRBV29-1 | CSVVPGQKIYEQYF
TRBJ2-3 | TRBV27 | CASSLGTDTQYF
TRBJ2-7 | TRBV6-6 | CASSPEGGRQYF
TRBJ2-7 | TRBV7-9 | CAVKGTGVDEQYF